Sequencing of this T cell receptor beta chain was carried out in a study of cytomegalovirus exposure and HLA in healthy donors. Across the study: Across around 400 genotyped donors, 81% landed in the Caucasian-associated ancestry cluster. The study's findings and limits: TCR beta chains associated with HLA were, in a later analysis, more clonally expanded than equally common others. Donor immune exposure was known only as CMV serostatus.

60 Vbeta and 13 Jbeta primers were used in PCR. The assay was immunoSEQ multiplex PCR, and TCRdb's table has in-frame clones only and misses some. The table includes around 61,000 clones, more than 70% detected once. On this clone itself: The antigen is unknown.

The germline V and J ends were trimmed by 8 bases and 7 bases, with 18 bases remaining between them. The CDR3 loop spans 13 amino acids. CDR1 and CDR2 (germline): LNHDA, SQIVND (reference sequence). This sequence originates from a man aged 25-45 years in good health and CMV-seropositive. The V and J genes are TRBV19 and TRBJ2-7; D not resolved. The sequenced material came from PBMCs. The CDR3 region is CASGSRVRGEQYF. CDR3 in DNA: TGTGCCAGTGGTAGCCGGGTCCGTGGAGAGCAGTACTTC.